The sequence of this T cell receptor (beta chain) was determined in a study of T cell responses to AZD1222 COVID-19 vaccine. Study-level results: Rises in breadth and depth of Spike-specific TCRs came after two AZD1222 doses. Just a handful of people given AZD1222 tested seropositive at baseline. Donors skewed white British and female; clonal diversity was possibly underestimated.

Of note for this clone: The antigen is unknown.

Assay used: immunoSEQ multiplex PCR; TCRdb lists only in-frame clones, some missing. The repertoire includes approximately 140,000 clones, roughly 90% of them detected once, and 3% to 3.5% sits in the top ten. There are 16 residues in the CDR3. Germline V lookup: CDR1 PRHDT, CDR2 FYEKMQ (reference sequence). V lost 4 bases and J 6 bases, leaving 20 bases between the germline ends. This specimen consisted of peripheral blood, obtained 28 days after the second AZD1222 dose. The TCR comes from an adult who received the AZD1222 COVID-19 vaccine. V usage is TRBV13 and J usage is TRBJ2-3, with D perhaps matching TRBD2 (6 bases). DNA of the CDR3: TGTGCCAGCAGCTCCTGGGCGGGCCCTGGGGGGGATACGCAGTATTTT. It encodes CASSSWAGPGGDTQYF. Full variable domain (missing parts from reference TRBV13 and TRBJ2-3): AAGVIQSPRHLIKEKRETATLKCYPIPRHDTVYWYQQGPGQDPQFLISFYEKMQSDKGSIPDRFSAQQFSDYHSELNMSSLELGDSALYFCASSSWAGPGGDTQYFGPGTRLTVL.